This T cell receptor (delta chain) was sequenced for a study of γδ T cells in repeated Plasmodium falciparum infection. Looking at the study overall: Age- and gender-matched Australian children served as comparison for malaria-exposed Malian children. Donors had four controlled P. falciparum NF54 infections over roughly 620 days. Malian samples came from no-transmission periods or across acute febrile malaria episodes.

Both TRG and TRD chains were sequenced from each sorted sample. TCRdb processed the multiplex PCR reads again with the CATT caller. The table shows 90,000 to 95,000 delta-chain clones, with roughly 0.9% occurring only once. CDR3 length equals 15 residues. Germline CDR1 and CDR2: GEAIGNYY and EKD. Trimming left V 3 bases short and J 0 bases short, with 13 bases between. Comment on this clone: A far larger clone is one base from this, pointing to a likely read error. The same CDR3 can be traced to other DNA sequences in this sample.

Bulk repertoires came from Vgamma9/Vdelta2+ or Vdelta2-negative gammadelta T cells flow-sorted from PBMC. The sequencing input was gamma-delta T cells from blood. The J gene is TRDJ1, the V gene TRDV2, with D perhaps TRDD3 (5 bases). TCRdb carries no J gene annotation; the J gene was assigned here by matching the DNA with germline. The sequence derives from a pool of human donors (malaria-infected and uninfected, not separated). The CDR3 DNA reads TGTGCCTGTGACGCCGTAGGGGAAAACACCGATAAACTCATCTTT. Protein sequence: CACDAVGENTDKLIF.